The 19 T cell receptor beta chains listed next were all sequenced from one sample in a study of regulatory T cells in long-lasting Graves disease. To make TCR beta libraries, researchers used iRepertoire HTBI primers and Arm-PCR of CDR3 regions. In TCRdb, the multiplex PCR reads were re-called with MiXCR into one record per CDR3 protein. Of 550,000 to 600,000 distinct CDR3 sequences listed, roughly 16% are singletons. The time point here: newly diagnosed GD, antithyroid drugs for less than 3 months. The TCR library was made from RNA that had been extracted from PBMCs in TRIzol. The same data also contributed to another study, on T cells in Graves' hyperthyroidism and ophthalmopathy.

Material: peripheral blood mononuclear cells (PBMCs), obtained at new diagnosis, from a patient treated with antithyroid drugs. All receptors come from a man between 18 and 35 years old with Graves disease.

This clonotype was seen ten or more times. The V gene is TRBV25-1, the J gene TRBJ2-5; 13 bases line up with TRBD2. There are 15 residues in the CDR3. The V gene's germline CDR1 is MGHDK and CDR2 SYGVNS. After removal of 6 bases from V and 5 bases from J, the junction contained 6 bases not matched to a gene. CDR3 sequence reads: CASSRGLAGMETQYF. The CDR3 DNA reads TGTGCCAGCAGCCGGGGACTAGCGGGAATGGAGACCCAGTACTTC.

This clonotype was seen many times. The chain recombines TRBV20-1 with TRBJ1-4; TRBD1 might be the D (5 bases). Trimming took off 2 bases at V and 8 bases at J, with 24 bases between the two ends. CDR3 length equals 17 residues. The germline CDR1 and CDR2 sequences are DFQATT and SNEGSKA (reference sequence). Here the CDR3 DNA reads TGCAGTGCTAGATCTCCCCCCCCAGGGAGTAATGAAGAAAAACTGTTTTTT. Its protein product is CSARSPPPGSNEEKLFF.

The chain couples TRBV6-2 or TRBV6-3 to TRBJ2-1; D is undetermined. V lost 0 bases and J lost 4, with 13 bases in between. The germline V gene encodes CDR1 MNHEY and CDR2 SVGEGT. This CDR3 is 16 amino acids long. CDR3 loop: CASSYSTRARYNEQFF. In DNA form, the CDR3 reads TGTGCCAGCAGTTACTCGACACGGGCCAGGTACAATGAGCAGTTCTTC.

CDR3 in DNA: TGCAGTGCTAGTGGCGGGCCCAACTATGGCTACACCTTC. Its translation is CSASGGPNYGYTF. This chain uses TRBV20-1 with TRBJ1-2; D is undetermined. There are 13 residues in the CDR3. Germline V gene lookup returns CDR1 DFQATT and CDR2 SNEGSKA (reference sequence). The V and J ends lost 3 bases and 2 bases respectively, with 10 bases between them.

This clonotype was observed a few times. This chain joins TRBV20-1 and TRBJ2-7; 11 bases line up with TRBD2. Germline CDR1 DFQATT, CDR2 SNEGSKA (reference sequence). The CDR3 spans 15 residues. With V trimmed by 3 bases and J by 5 bases, 9 bases remained unmatched. This chain's CDR3 is CSARDTSGSPHEQYF. CDR3 bases: TGCAGTGCTAGGGACACTAGCGGGAGTCCCCACGAGCAGTACTTC.

V is TRBV18 and J is TRBJ1-2; 7 bases line up with TRBD1. This CDR3 has 15 residues. V dropped 1 base and J dropped 8; count of bases not matched to a gene: 10. The germline CDR1 and CDR2 sequences are KGHSH and LQKENI. The DNA for the CDR3 is TGTGCCAGCTCACCACGAGGGGACAGCTCTTCGGGCTACACCTTC. This codes for CASSPRGDSSSGYTF. The full variable domain, its missing parts supplied by reference TRBV18 and TRBJ1-2, is NAGVMQNPRHLVRRRGQEARLRCSPMKGHSHVYWYRQLPEEGLKFMVYLQKENIIDESGMPKERFSAEFPKEGPSILRIQQVVRGDSAAYFCASSPRGDSSSGYTFGSGTRLTVV.

This clonotype has at least ten counts. This sequence joins TRBV2 and TRBJ2-1; D is uncertain. V lost 4 bases and J 9 bases, leaving 10 bases between the germline ends. The germline V gene has CDR1 SNHLY and CDR2 FYNNEI. The CDR3 spans 12 residues. CDR3 sequence: CASSAGFSEQFF. CDR3 sequence (DNA): TGTGCCAGCAGTGCCGGATTCAGTGAGCAGTTCTTC.

The CDR3 region has the DNA TGTGCCAGCAGCCCCGGAGACGGACCCTACAATGAGCAGTTCTTC. Amino acid sequence: CASSPGDGPYNEQFF. This chain uses TRBV12-3 or TRBV12-4 with TRBJ2-1; no clear D. V was clipped by 6 bases and J by 2 bases, with 14 bases between them. The CDR3 has 15 amino acids.

This clonotype was seen many times. The rearrangement links TRBV6-2 or TRBV6-3 to TRBJ1-1; D is possibly TRBD1 (6 bases). CDR3 length: 11 residues. V dropped 6 bases and J dropped 7 bases, with 9 bases sitting between them. CDR1 is MNHEY and CDR2 is SVGEGT in the germline V gene. The CDR3 nucleotides read TGTGCCAGCAGCAGACAGGTTGAAGCTTTCTTT. Its protein product is CASSRQVEAFF.

This clonotype has more than one count but fewer than ten. The gene calls are TRBV2 and TRBJ1-2; D perhaps matches TRBD1 (6 bases). CDR1 is SNHLY, CDR2 FYNNEI, per germline. CDR3 size: 11 residues. The V and J ends lost 10 bases and 7 bases respectively, with 13 bases between them. The CDR3 is CATAVGGGYTF. The CDR3 DNA reads as TGTGCCACTGCCGTAGGGGGTGGCTACACCTTC.

This chain connects TRBV20-1 to TRBJ2-7, with D perhaps being TRBD1 or TRBD2 (6 bases each). The CDR3 consists of 16 residues. Trimming left V 4 bases short and J 5 bases short, with 24 bases between. Germline CDR1 reads DFQATT; CDR2 reads SNEGSKA (reference sequence). The CDR3 nucleotides read TGCAGTGCTACCCCCGAAAGGGGGGTCCGACGAAACGAGCAGTACTTC. This encodes CSATPERGVRRNEQYF.

This clonotype was detected a few times. This chain joins TRBV5-1 and TRBJ1-6; D is perhaps TRBD1 (5 bases). CDR1 SGHRS and CDR2 YFSETQ come from the germline V gene. The ends were cut back, 5 bases at V and 7 bases at J, with 13 bases in the middle. The CDR3 covers 14 residues. The CDR3 sequence: CASRADSGNSPLHF. Here the CDR3 DNA reads TGCGCCAGCAGAGCCGACAGCGGAAATTCACCCCTCCACTTT.

In its sample, this clonotype was seen many times. This chain connects TRBV7-9 to TRBJ1-2; TRBD1 matches 7 bases. The CDR3 is 15 residues long. V lost 7 bases, J lost 6 bases, and 14 bases stayed unmatched. From germline, CDR1 is SEHNR and CDR2 FQNEAQ (reference sequence). CDR3: CASTLTKGARDGYTF. The CDR3 region has the DNA TGTGCCAGCACCCTGACCAAGGGGGCGCGTGATGGCTACACCTTC.

The chain uses TRBV24-1 and TRBJ2-1, with 11 bases identical to TRBD1. This CDR3 spans 16 amino acids. V trimming: 5 bases; J trimming: 12 bases; junction bases outside the gene matches: 14. In germline, CDR1 is KGHDR, CDR2 SFDVKD. The CDR3 reads CATSGILPDRGRVQFF. The CDR3 region has the DNA TGTGCCACCAGTGGTATTCTCCCGGACAGGGGGCGAGTGCAGTTCTTC.

Points on this clonotype: This may arise from a read error, as a much more abundant clone is one base away. V and J are TRBV18 and TRBJ1-5, with 12 bases aligning to TRBD1. The CDR3 has 16 residues. Germline CDR1 is KGHSH and CDR2 is LQKENI. The junction had 4 bases not matched to a gene; V was cut back by 1 base and J by 6 bases. CDR3 DNA: TGTGCCAGCTCACCACAGGGACAGGGGGCGATTCAGCCCCAGCATTTT. Translating it yields CASSPQGQGAIQPQHF.

The chain joins TRBV4-1 to TRBJ2-7, with 8 positions matching TRBD2. Unmatched junction bases numbered 8, after V lost 3 bases and J lost 4 bases. The germline gives CDR1 MGHRA, CDR2 YSYEKL. The CDR3 is made up of 15 amino acids. CDR3 in amino acids: CASSHTSGSVYEQYF. CDR3 nucleotides: TGCGCCAGCAGCCATACTAGCGGAAGCGTTTACGAGCAGTACTTC.

The table lists this clonotype with many counts. The CDR3 spells CASSLDITEAFF. The CDR3 nucleotides are TGTGCCAGCAGCTTAGACATCACTGAAGCTTTCTTT. The rearrangement joins TRBV28 to TRBJ1-1; no reliable D call. CDR1 is MDHEN, CDR2 SYDVKM, per germline. This CDR3 region has 12 residues. V lost 6 bases and J 4 bases, leaving 9 bases between the germline ends.

The chain joins TRBV20-1 to TRBJ1-6; TRBD1 might be the D (5 bases). The CDR3 length is 15 residues. CDR1 and CDR2 from the germline V gene are DFQATT and SNEGSKA (reference sequence). Between the trimmed V and J ends, which lost 1 base and 7 bases, there was a span of 14 bases. CDR3 in amino acids: CSARVGVERNSPLHF. CDR3 coding DNA: TGCAGTGCTAGAGTAGGGGTGGAACGAAATTCACCCCTCCACTTT.

This clonotype was counted many times. The chain links TRBV28 to TRBJ2-3; the D call may be TRBD1 or TRBD2 (5 bases each). Per germline, CDR1 MDHEN and CDR2 SYDVKM. CDR3 size: 13 residues. With 7 bases removed from V and 4 bases from J, the gap between germline ends came to 12 bases. CDR3: CASTYEGSDTQYF. CDR3 bases: TGTGCCAGCACTTACGAGGGGTCAGATACGCAGTATTTT.